Described below is a single TCR beta chain sequence and its context. Its antigen is not identified. V lost 6 bases and J lost 4; bases outside the gene matches: 5. This CDR3 has 14 amino acids. Unique molecular identifiers were present in the TCR beta cDNA libraries. Roughly 0.5 million cDNA molecules were obtained from roughly 1.1 to 9.2 million T cells. TCRdb reanalysed the PCR reads using MiXCR and keeps one entry per CDR3 protein. The sample has hundreds of thousands of distinct CDR3 sequences, approximately 60% seen once. The data stem from a study of post-analysis software for immune sequencing data. About the study: The disease courses spanned relapsing-remitting, secondary progressive and progressive-relapsing forms of multiple sclerosis.

Study-wide results and limits: Controls had significantly higher normalized Chao1 diversity than multiple sclerosis patients. About 5 TRBV segments occurring more often in patients than controls included TRBV5-6, TRBV5-1 and TRBV20-1. Same-batch samples co-clustered strongly by F measure.

This sequence originates from a girl aged 2 to 9 with multiple sclerosis. Sequenced sample: blood. This chain uses TRBV12-3 or TRBV12-4 with TRBJ1-4, with 7 bases fitting TRBD1. CDR3 bases: TGTGCCAGCAGATTGACAGGGTATAATGAAAAACTGTTTTTT. Protein product: CASRLTGYNEKLFF.